One and the same sample provided the 30 T cell receptor beta chains below, sequenced in a study of T cell changes during pregnancy in multiple sclerosis. Using immunoSEQ multiplex PCR, the repertoire was profiled, and TCRdb retains in-frame clones only, with some absent. Here the sample spans more than 40,000 clones, roughly 92% being singletons. Sequencing was performed on CD4+ T cells from peripheral blood mononuclear cells, taken in the third trimester of pregnancy. Receptors originate from a female donor with multiple sclerosis, enrolled in a pregnancy study.

The rearrangement joins TRBV19 to TRBJ1-4, with TRBD1 identical over 7 bases. Per germline, CDR1 LNHDA and CDR2 SQIVND (reference sequence). V shed 7 bases and J 8 bases; nucleotides not matched to a gene: 10. This CDR3 has 14 amino acids. The CDR3 region is CASKVDREREKLFF. Written as DNA, the CDR3 is TGTGCCAGTAAGGTTGACAGGGAACGAGAAAAACTGTTTTTT.

This clone was observed once. V usage is TRBV9 and J usage is TRBJ2-2, with a possible D match to TRBD1 (5 bases). The germline gives CDR1 SGDLS, CDR2 YYNGEE. Trimming left V 0 bases short and J 2 bases short, with 11 bases between. The CDR3 has 16 residues. The DNA for the CDR3 is TGTGCCAGCAGCGTAGGGGCAGGGCGAAACACCGGGGAGCTGTTTTTT. It encodes CASSVGAGRNTGELFF.

The chain links TRBV9 to TRBJ1-3, with D possibly matching TRBD1 (6 bases). The ends were cut back, 4 bases at V and 0 bases at J, with 14 bases in the middle. This CDR3 is built from 16 residues. CDR1 SGDLS and CDR2 YYNGEE come from the germline V gene. The CDR3 sequence: CASSRGGQNSGNTIYF. As DNA, the CDR3 is TGTGCCAGCAGCCGGGGGGGCCAGAACTCTGGAAACACCATATATTTT.

The rearrangement joins TRBV14 to TRBJ2-2, with no clear D. From germline, CDR1 is SGHDN and CDR2 FVKESK. The ends were cut back, 0 bases at V and 3 bases at J, with 5 bases in the middle. This CDR3 is built from 14 residues. The CDR3 DNA reads as TGTGCCAGCAGCCAAGATCATGACACCGGGGAGCTGTTTTTT. It is translated as CASSQDHDTGELFF.

This clone was seen only once. The V and J genes are TRBV4-2 and TRBJ2-3; 8 nucleotides agree with TRBD1. The CDR3 is 15 residues long. V dropped 1 base and J dropped 6; count of bases not matched to a gene: 6. From germline, CDR1 is LGHNA and CDR2 YNFKEQ. The CDR3 loop reads CASSQGQGPRDTQYF. In DNA, the CDR3 is TGTGCCAGCAGCCAAGGACAGGGGCCGCGGGATACGCAGTATTTT.

The V call is TRBV5-1, the J call TRBJ1-1; a weak D match, TRBD1 (5 bases). The V gene lost 4 bases and the J gene lost 1 base, with 14 bases spanning the gap. The germline V gene has CDR1 SGHRS and CDR2 YFSETQ. This CDR3 region has 15 residues. The CDR3 is CASSSDRIANTEAFF. The DNA of the CDR3 is TGCGCCAGCAGCAGTGACAGAATTGCGAACACTGAAGCTTTCTTT.

This chain connects TRBV6-1 to TRBJ2-2, with 8 bases lining up with TRBD2. The CDR3 spans 14 residues. V gave up 5 bases and J gave up 4 bases; unmatched junction bases: 3. Germline lookup yields CDR1 MNHNS and CDR2 SASEGT. The CDR3 DNA sequence: TGTGCCAGCAGTTCCGGGACTAGCACCGGGGAGCTGTTTTTT. This codes for CASSSGTSTGELFF.

The V call is TRBV5-1, the J call TRBJ2-3; D unresolved. The V end was cut by 0 bases, the J end by 6 bases, with 11 bases between. CDR1 SGHRS and CDR2 YFSETQ come from the germline V gene. This CDR3 spans 14 amino acids. The CDR3 is CASSLAGASDTQYF. CDR3 DNA: TGCGCCAGCAGCTTGGCCGGTGCTTCGGATACGCAGTATTTT.

J is TRBJ2-7 and V is TRBV19, with a tentative D call TRBD1 (6 bases). CDR1 LNHDA and CDR2 SQIVND come from the germline V gene (reference sequence). The CDR3 sequence is 15 residues long. The V and J ends lost 5 bases and 9 bases respectively, with 23 bases between them. The CDR3: CASSLNRDTDNRQYF. The CDR3 DNA reads as TGTGCCAGTAGTCTAAACCGGGACACGGATAATAGGCAGTACTTC.

The chain couples TRBV28 to TRBJ1-1, with D uncertain. The germline V gene encodes CDR1 MDHEN and CDR2 SYDVKM. Trimming left V 5 bases short and J 1 base short, with 8 bases between. This CDR3 has 13 amino acids. CDR3 coding DNA: TGTGCCAGCAGTCCCCCCGGGAACACTGAAGCTTTCTTT. Translated, it gives CASSPPGNTEAFF. The whole variable domain, remainder taken from reference TRBV28 and TRBJ1-1, is DVKVTQSSRYLVKRTGEKVFLECVQDMDHENMFWYRQDPGLGLRLIYFSYDVKMKEKGDIPEGYSVSREKKERFSLILESASTNQTSMYLCASSPPGNTEAFFGQGTRLTVV.

The chain joins TRBV5-1 to TRBJ2-3, with TRBD2 identical over 9 bases. The CDR3 consists of 16 residues. CDR1 is SGHRS, CDR2 YFSETQ, per germline. The V segment lost 4 bases and the J segment 2 bases; nucleotides outside the gene matches: 8. CDR3: CASSHRTSAITDTQYF. The CDR3 DNA is TGCGCCAGCAGCCACCGGACTAGCGCCATCACAGATACGCAGTATTTT.

The chain links TRBV10-1 to TRBJ2-7; D might be TRBD2 (6 bases). Trimming took 0 bases from V and 2 from J, leaving 14 bases between them. Germline values: CDR1 WNHNN, CDR2 SYGVQD (reference sequence). This CDR3 comprises 16 residues. CDR3 protein: CASSESMGGATYEQYF. The CDR3 DNA reads TGCGCCAGCAGTGAGTCGATGGGCGGGGCAACCTACGAGCAGTACTTC.

The rearrangement links TRBV7-9 to TRBJ2-3, with D possibly TRBD2 on 5 matching bases. The V gene lost 2 bases and the J gene lost 0 bases, with 6 bases spanning the gap. Per germline, CDR1 SEHNR and CDR2 FQNEAQ (reference sequence). This CDR3 has 14 amino acids. As DNA, the CDR3 is TGTGCCAGCAGCTTAACGGGAAGCACAGATACGCAGTATTTT. Amino acid sequence: CASSLTGSTDTQYF.

The chain combines TRBV5-4 with TRBJ2-1; TRBD2 matches 7 bases. The CDR3 sequence is 13 residues long. CDR1 and CDR2 (germline): SGHNT, YYREEE (reference sequence). Unmatched junction bases numbered 2, after V lost 3 bases and J lost 5 bases. Here the CDR3 DNA reads TGTGCCAGCAGCTGGAGCGGGGACAATGAGCAGTTCTTC. It translates to CASSWSGDNEQFF.

The rearrangement uses TRBV5-4 and TRBJ2-7; weak D call: TRBD2 (5 bases). Trimming stripped 1 base from V and 2 bases from J, with 7 bases between. The CDR3 covers 13 residues. From germline, CDR1 is SGHNT and CDR2 YYREEE (reference sequence). CDR3 coding DNA: TGTGCCAGCAGCTTGTGGGGAGCCTACGAGCAGTACTTC. Amino acids: CASSLWGAYEQYF.

This chain connects TRBV6-5 to TRBJ2-2; tentatively, D is TRBD2 (6 bases). V was cut by 6 bases and J by 2 bases, with 10 bases left in between. The CDR3 runs 14 residues. The germline V gene has CDR1 MNHEY and CDR2 SVGAGI. CDR3 sequence reads: CASRWDLNTGELFF. CDR3 DNA: TGTGCCAGCAGGTGGGACTTAAACACCGGGGAGCTGTTTTTT.

The chain combines TRBV28 with TRBJ1-1; D remains unclear. The CDR3 sequence is 13 residues long. The V and J ends lost 5 bases and 0 bases respectively, with 7 bases between them. The V gene's germline CDR1 is MDHEN and CDR2 SYDVKM. This CDR3 is CASSASLNTEAFF. The CDR3 DNA reads as TGTGCCAGCAGTGCGTCCCTGAACACTGAAGCTTTCTTT.

This sequence joins TRBV27 and TRBJ2-1, with 7 bases aligning to TRBD2. This CDR3 has 15 residues. CDR1 and CDR2 from the germline V gene are MNHEY and SMNVEV (reference sequence). V was clipped by 7 bases and J by 2 bases; unmatched bases: 8. As DNA, the CDR3 is TGTGCCAGCACCTGGGGGGGGAAAGCCTACAATGAGCAGTTCTTC. This gives the protein CASTWGGKAYNEQFF.

DNA of the CDR3: TGTGCCAGCAGCTTAGGACAGAACAATGAGCAGTTCTTC. This translates into CASSLGQNNEQFF. The rearrangement uses TRBV7-2 and TRBJ2-1, with TRBD1 as a possible D gene (5 bases). The CDR3 has 13 amino acids. CDR1 is SGHTA, CDR2 FQGNSA, per germline. V was clipped by 1 base and J by 5 bases, with 6 bases between them.

With regard to this clone: The identical CDR3 is also encoded by other nucleotide sequences in the sample. This sequence joins TRBV5-1 and TRBJ2-5; 7 bases agree with TRBD1. V shed 2 bases and J 5 bases; nucleotides not matched to a gene: 6. This CDR3 region has 14 residues. The V gene's germline CDR1 is SGHRS and CDR2 YFSETQ. The CDR3 sequence is CASSFQGVGETQYF. The CDR3 DNA sequence: TGCGCCAGCAGCTTCCAGGGGGTGGGGGAGACCCAGTACTTC.

This chain links TRBV11-3 with TRBJ2-1; the D gene is possibly TRBD1 (7 bases). The CDR3 has 14 residues. Per germline, CDR1 SGHNT and CDR2 YENEEA. The V end was cut by 5 bases, the J end by 3 bases, with 11 bases between. As DNA, the CDR3 is TGTGCCAGCAGCGGCGGGACAGTCTACAATGAGCAGTTCTTC. Translating gives CASSGGTVYNEQFF.

The chain employs TRBV7-6 and TRBJ2-7; TRBD1 matches at 10 bases. Germline V CDR1 and CDR2: SGHVS, FNYEAQ. The CDR3 is made up of 16 amino acids. J gave up 3 bases and V 5 bases, and 10 bases lay outside the gene matches. The CDR3 sequence is CASSPKPGQGYYEQYF. CDR3 DNA: TGTGCCAGCAGCCCGAAACCGGGACAGGGGTACTACGAGCAGTACTTC. Full variable domain (rest looked up from reference TRBV7-6 and TRBJ2-7): GAGVSQSPRYKVTKRGQDVALRCDPISGHVSLYWYRQALGQGPEFLTYFNYEAQQDKSGLPNDRFSAERPEGSISTLTIQRTEQRDSAMYRCASSPKPGQGYYEQYFGPGTRLTVT.

CDR3 coding DNA: TGTGCCAGCAGGCGAACAGGGGCAACTAATGAAAAACTGTTTTTT. This codes for CASRRTGATNEKLFF. The V and J genes are TRBV7-2 and TRBJ1-4; 7 positions match TRBD1. V dropped 6 bases and J dropped 0; count of bases not matched to a gene: 4. The length of the CDR3 is 15 residues. The germline V gene has CDR1 SGHTA and CDR2 FQGNSA.

A few counts support this clone. The chain is built from TRBV18 and TRBJ1-1; possible D gene TRBD1, 5 bases. The CDR3 is 14 residues long. Trimming removed 6 bases from V and 8 bases from J, with 19 bases in between. The germline gives CDR1 KGHSH, CDR2 LQKENI. DNA for the CDR3: TGTGCCAGCTCGCCCCTTGGGGCGGCAGGCGAAGCTTTCTTT. Translated, it gives CASSPLGAAGEAFF.

The chain joins TRBV27 to TRBJ2-7, with D possibly TRBD1 on 6 matching bases. The germline V gene encodes CDR1 MNHEY and CDR2 SMNVEV (reference sequence). Deletions cut 5 bases from V and 4 bases from J, with 12 bases between. The CDR3 has 13 residues. In DNA form, the CDR3 reads TGTGCCAGCAGTCGACTGGACAGTTACGAGCAGTACTTC. Its translation: CASSRLDSYEQYF.

The J gene is TRBJ2-7, the V gene TRBV9; 9 nucleotides align to TRBD2. The V gene's germline CDR1 is SGDLS and CDR2 YYNGEE. V shed 3 bases, J shed 0 bases, and the junction held 7 bases outside the gene matches. The CDR3 consists of 16 residues. The CDR3 spells CASSEAPAGGSYEQYF. For the CDR3, the DNA is TGTGCCAGCAGCGAGGCCCCAGCGGGAGGCTCCTACGAGCAGTACTTC. Full variable domain (missing parts from reference TRBV9 and TRBJ2-7): DSGVTQTPKHLITATGQRVTLRCSPRSGDLSVYWYQQSLDQGLQFLIQYYNGEERAKGNILERFSAQQFPDLHSELNLSSLELGDSALYFCASSEAPAGGSYEQYFGPGTRLTVT.

The rearrangement uses TRBV7-9 and TRBJ2-1, with 7 positions matching TRBD2. Germline CDR1 is SEHNR and CDR2 is FQNEAQ (reference sequence). V was clipped by 4 bases and J by 2 bases; unmatched bases: 5. CDR3 length: 15 residues. In DNA, the CDR3 is TGTGCCAGCAGCTACGGAAGCGGGACCTACAATGAGCAGTTCTTC. Encoded protein: CASSYGSGTYNEQFF.

The chain is built from TRBV19 and TRBJ1-2; D perhaps matches TRBD1 (5 bases). In germline, CDR1 is LNHDA, CDR2 SQIVND (reference sequence). This CDR3 has 13 residues. V dropped 7 bases and J dropped 7 bases, with 16 bases sitting between them. This CDR3 reads CASTPTATGGYTF. CDR3 in DNA: TGTGCCAGTACCCCGACAGCCACGGGTGGCTACACCTTC.

The CDR3: CASSLLRSYNEQFF. CDR3 DNA sequence: TGTGCCAGCAGTTTACTGCGGTCCTACAATGAGCAGTTCTTC. V usage is TRBV28 and J usage is TRBJ2-1; D is undetermined. CDR3 size: 14 residues. Germline CDR1 and CDR2: MDHEN and SYDVKM. With 2 bases removed from V and 1 base from J, the gap between germline ends came to 6 bases.

This chain uses TRBV29-1 with TRBJ2-5; weak D call: TRBD1 (5 bases). V lost 7 bases to trimming and J lost 1 base, with 13 bases between them. Germline assignment: CDR1 SQVTM and CDR2 ANQGSEA. This CDR3 spans 13 amino acids. In nucleotides, the CDR3 is TGCAGCGCATTTCGACAGCCCCAAGAGACCCAGTACTTC. Its translation: CSAFRQPQETQYF.